Sequencing of this T cell receptor beta chain was carried out in a study of identical twins. Trimming cost V 10 bases and J 4 bases, with 11 bases left between them. CDR1 is ENHRY, CDR2 SYGVKD, per germline. The CDR3 covers 11 residues. The cDNA had a unique molecular identifier and a template-switch universal primer site. MiXCR, run by TCRdb on the 5' RACE reads, gives a single entry per CDR3 protein. The table records hundreds of thousands of distinct CDR3 sequences, over 8.5% of them present only once. This same sample was also part of a study on yellow fever vaccine responses in identical twins.

The rearrangement joins TRBV10-3 to TRBJ2-7, with D unresolved. The sequenced sample consisted of PBMCs. The sequence was collected from a woman aged 18-35 years in good health. DNA of the CDR3: TGTGCCACCCGCTCCGCTTACGAGCAGTACTTC. Protein product: CATRSAYEQYF.